Listed below are T cell receptor beta chains from one sample, sequenced in a study of identical twins. A single record per CDR3 protein comes from TCRdb applying MiXCR to the 5' RACE reads. The sample lists hundreds of thousands of distinct CDR3 sequences; over 15% were seen once. The same sample was also studied in work on T cells expressing NK-cell markers.

The specimen sequenced was PBMCs. These TCRs come from a woman between 18 and 29 years old in good health. The CDR3 runs from the conserved cysteine through the conserved F or W. The order of the fields is D gene, clone size, V gene, J gene, CDR3 protein, CDR3 DNA. A D gene is named only where the DNA matches it firmly. Only part of the rows carry a size: once, few, many, or a class if the clone is expanded.

d_gene: -
abundance: once
v_gene: TRBV11-3
j_gene: TRBJ2-5
CDR3aa: CASSLNRVGGETQYF
CDR3nt: TGTGCCAGCAGCTTAAACAGGGTGGGCGGAGAGACCCAGTACTTC

d_gene: -
abundance: -
v_gene: TRBV12-3/TRBV12-4
j_gene: TRBJ1-4
CDR3aa: CASSLWGTSGEKLFF
CDR3nt: TGTGCCAGCAGTTTATGGGGGACGTCGGGAGAAAAACTGTTTTTT

d_gene: -
abundance: -
v_gene: TRBV5-5
j_gene: TRBJ2-3
CDR3aa: CASSPGQGGITDTQYF
CDR3nt: TGTGCCAGCAGCCCCGGTCAGGGAGGAATTACAGATACGCAGTATTTT

d_gene: TRBD1
abundance: -
v_gene: TRBV10-1
j_gene: TRBJ2-7
CDR3aa: CASLFPGQGVREQYF
CDR3nt: TGCGCCAGCCTCTTCCCGGGACAGGGGGTGCGGGAGCAGTACTTC

d_gene: -
abundance: -
v_gene: TRBV7-2
j_gene: TRBJ1-5
CDR3aa: CASSFALAQPQHF
CDR3nt: TGTGCCAGCAGCTTCGCCCTGGCCCAGCCCCAGCATTTT

d_gene: -
abundance: few
v_gene: TRBV4-3
j_gene: TRBJ1-2
CDR3aa: CASSQLDGGVGYGYTF
CDR3nt: TGCGCCAGCAGCCAATTAGACGGCGGAGTAGGCTATGGCTACACCTTC

d_gene: TRBD2
abundance: few
v_gene: TRBV7-9
j_gene: TRBJ2-7
CDR3aa: CASSLAGLDEQYF
CDR3nt: TGTGCCAGCAGCTTAGCCGGACTAGACGAGCAGTACTTC

d_gene: -
abundance: -
v_gene: TRBV12-3/TRBV12-4
j_gene: TRBJ2-1
CDR3aa: CASSVPSSRDPLYNEQFF
CDR3nt: TGTGCCAGCAGTGTTCCGTCTTCGCGGGACCCACTCTACAATGAGCAGTTCTTC

d_gene: -
abundance: few
v_gene: TRBV12-3/TRBV12-4
j_gene: TRBJ2-3
CDR3aa: CASSLALAPTDTQYF
CDR3nt: TGTGCCAGCAGTTTAGCATTAGCCCCCACAGATACGCAGTATTTT

d_gene: -
abundance: -
v_gene: TRBV10-1
j_gene: TRBJ2-3
CDR3aa: CASSGQIEATQYF
CDR3nt: TGCGCCAGCAGTGGGCAGATTGAGGCTACGCAGTATTTT

d_gene: -
abundance: many
v_gene: TRBV12-3/TRBV12-4
j_gene: TRBJ2-3
CDR3aa: CASSFNGDTQYF
CDR3nt: TGTGCCAGCAGTTTTAACGGAGATACGCAGTATTTT

d_gene: -
abundance: few
v_gene: TRBV5-1
j_gene: TRBJ2-7
CDR3aa: CASSRESSYEQYF
CDR3nt: TGCGCCAGCAGTAGGGAGAGCTCCTACGAGCAGTACTTC

d_gene: -
abundance: many
v_gene: TRBV12-3/TRBV12-4
j_gene: TRBJ2-2
CDR3aa: CASTTTGELFF
CDR3nt: TGTGCCAGCACCACCACCGGGGAGCTGTTTTTT

d_gene: -
abundance: -
v_gene: TRBV5-1
j_gene: TRBJ2-3
CDR3aa: CASTLSDTQYF
CDR3nt: TGCGCCAGTACGCTTTCAGATACGCAGTATTTT

d_gene: -
abundance: -
v_gene: TRBV27
j_gene: TRBJ1-1
CDR3aa: CASSNSGTGTEAFF
CDR3nt: TGTGCCAGCAGTAACTCCGGGACGGGGACGGAAGCTTTCTTT

d_gene: -
abundance: few
v_gene: TRBV6-5
j_gene: TRBJ2-1
CDR3aa: CASSYSLVGAFNEQFF
CDR3nt: TGTGCCAGCAGTTACTCCTTGGTCGGCGCCTTCAATGAGCAGTTCTTC

d_gene: -
abundance: few
v_gene: TRBV12-3/TRBV12-4
j_gene: TRBJ2-5
CDR3aa: CASSQRTVEETQYF
CDR3nt: TGTGCCAGCAGTCAAAGGACAGTCGAAGAGACCCAGTACTTC

d_gene: TRBD1
abundance: -
v_gene: TRBV20-1
j_gene: TRBJ2-3
CDR3aa: CSADPDRVGADTQYF
CDR3nt: TGCAGTGCGGATCCCGACAGGGTCGGGGCAGATACGCAGTATTTT

d_gene: -
abundance: -
v_gene: TRBV20-1
j_gene: TRBJ2-5
CDR3aa: CSASNRGLGSQYF
CDR3nt: TGCAGTGCTAGTAACCGGGGCCTGGGTTCCCAGTACTTC

d_gene: TRBD1
abundance: few
v_gene: TRBV6-5
j_gene: TRBJ1-1
CDR3aa: CASSSGGVKVF
CDR3nt: TGTGCCAGCAGCTCAGGGGGGGTAAAGGTCTTT

d_gene: TRBD2
abundance: few
v_gene: TRBV12-3/TRBV12-4
j_gene: TRBJ2-1
CDR3aa: CASSPLHSGRKYNEQFF
CDR3nt: TGTGCCAGCAGTCCTCTTCATAGCGGGAGAAAGTACAATGAGCAGTTCTTC

d_gene: -
abundance: few
v_gene: TRBV15
j_gene: TRBJ2-7
CDR3aa: CATSRDTPAAGYEQYF
CDR3nt: TGTGCCACCAGCAGAGATACTCCTGCAGCCGGCTACGAGCAGTACTTC

d_gene: -
abundance: few
v_gene: TRBV29-1
j_gene: TRBJ2-7
CDR3aa: CSVTWGLSYEQYF
CDR3nt: TGCAGCGTTACCTGGGGACTTTCCTACGAGCAGTACTTC

d_gene: -
abundance: -
v_gene: TRBV12-3/TRBV12-4
j_gene: TRBJ2-5
CDR3aa: CASSRILRETQYF
CDR3nt: TGTGCCAGCAGCCGGATACTGAGGGAGACCCAGTACTTC

d_gene: TRBD2
abundance: -
v_gene: TRBV9
j_gene: TRBJ2-3
CDR3aa: CASSVEDSGVTDTQYF
CDR3nt: TGTGCCAGCAGCGTAGAGGATAGCGGGGTCACAGATACGCAGTATTTT

d_gene: -
abundance: -
v_gene: TRBV29-1
j_gene: TRBJ1-4
CDR3aa: CSVQWGWGEKLFF
CDR3nt: TGCAGCGTTCAATGGGGTTGGGGTGAAAAACTGTTTTTT

d_gene: -
abundance: -
v_gene: TRBV5-1
j_gene: TRBJ2-3
CDR3aa: CASSFRGGTPDTQYF
CDR3nt: TGCGCCAGCAGCTTCAGGGGGGGTACCCCAGATACGCAGTATTTT

d_gene: TRBD1
abundance: -
v_gene: TRBV20-1
j_gene: TRBJ1-6
CDR3aa: CSARQGVNSPLHF
CDR3nt: TGCAGTGCTAGGCAGGGGGTGAATTCACCCCTCCACTTT